The 7 T cell receptor beta chains below were found in one sample sequenced in a study of T cell responses to AZD1222 COVID-19 vaccine. Method: immunoSEQ multiplex PCR; TCRdb's copy keeps in-frame clones and lacks some. In the table there are some 97,000 clones, less than 90% of which are singletons. Sequencing used peripheral blood, obtained on day 0 of AZD1222 vaccination. Source of these receptors: an adult in good health.

The rearrangement links TRBV6-2 or TRBV6-3 to TRBJ2-3; the match to TRBD2 covers 8 bases. The junction had 5 bases not matched to a gene; V was cut back by 5 bases and J by 1 base. This CDR3 spans 15 amino acids. Germline-derived CDR1 and CDR2 are MNHEY and SVGEGT. This chain's CDR3 is CASSAPGLGTDTQYF. The CDR3 nucleotides read TGTGCCAGCAGTGCTCCGGGACTAGGCACAGATACGCAGTATTTT.

The chain recombines TRBV18 with TRBJ1-5; D uncertain. CDR3 length: 17 residues. Trimming removed 3 bases from V and 0 bases from J, with 15 bases in between. CDR1 KGHSH and CDR2 LQKENI come from the germline V gene. CDR3 protein: CASSPILLNSSNQPQHF. As DNA, the CDR3 is TGTGCCAGCTCACCGATTTTACTAAACTCTAGCAATCAGCCCCAGCATTTT. Full variable domain (rest looked up from reference TRBV18 and TRBJ1-5): NAGVMQNPRHLVRRRGQEARLRCSPMKGHSHVYWYRQLPEEGLKFMVYLQKENIIDESGMPKERFSAEFPKEGPSILRIQQVVRGDSAAYFCASSPILLNSSNQPQHFGDGTRLSIL.

This sequence joins TRBV18 and TRBJ1-3; tentative D call: TRBD1 (5 bases). CDR1 is KGHSH, CDR2 LQKENI, per germline. The length of the CDR3 is 15 residues. V was trimmed by 0 bases and J by 7 bases, leaving 13 bases between them. Here the CDR3 DNA reads TGTGCCAGCTCACCACCGGCGGCAGGGAGGAACACCATATATTTT. Its protein product is CASSPPAAGRNTIYF.

The rearrangement uses TRBV20-1 and TRBJ2-1; D may match TRBD1 or TRBD2 (5 bases each). V lost 6 bases and J lost 8, with 11 bases in between. Germline lookup yields CDR1 DFQATT and CDR2 SNEGSKA (reference sequence). The CDR3 totals 11 residues. The CDR3 here is CSAIVGDEQFF. Here the CDR3 DNA reads TGCAGTGCAATAGTGGGGGATGAGCAGTTCTTC.

This chain uses TRBV19 with TRBJ2-1, with TRBD2 identical over 13 bases. Germline V gene lookup returns CDR1 LNHDA and CDR2 SQIVND (reference sequence). J lost 5 bases, V lost 9 bases, and 7 bases had no gene match. This CDR3 region has 15 residues. The CDR3 spells CASSPGLAGNNEQFF. The CDR3 DNA follows: TGTGCCAGCAGTCCGGGACTAGCGGGAAACAATGAGCAGTTCTTC.

The chain joins TRBV18 to TRBJ2-7; D is possibly TRBD2 (6 bases). Trimming took off 1 base at V and 5 bases at J, with 21 bases between the two ends. Germline CDR1 and CDR2: KGHSH and LQKENI. The CDR3 runs 17 residues. The CDR3 DNA sequence: TGTGCCAGCTCACCACAGCGGGCGCTCCCCCTCATCGACGAGCAGTACTTC. This translates into CASSPQRALPLIDEQYF.

The V gene is TRBV6-6, the J gene TRBJ2-2; 10 positions match TRBD2. Germline loops: CDR1 MNHNY, CDR2 SVGAGI (reference sequence). The CDR3 totals 17 residues. Trimming cost V 5 bases and J 6 bases; bases outside gene matches: 12. The CDR3 DNA sequence: TGTGCCAGCAGTCGAACTAGCGGGATCGTGATCCCCGGGGAGCTGTTTTTT. Translated: CASSRTSGIVIPGELFF.